These T cell receptor beta chains were read from a single sample in a study of control samples from healthy donors and cancer patients. The protocol was immunoSEQ multiplex PCR, while the TCRdb copy is restricted to in-frame clones and leaves out a portion. The table has roughly 150,000 clones, roughly 88% seen once; the top ten hold more than 1.5%. Sequencing used blood. The receptors were gathered from a man between 18 and 35 years old in good health. Each CDR3 is given with its conserved first and last residue. Each record gives: V gene, J gene, clone size, D gene, CDR3 DNA, CDR3 protein. The D gene is left open where the match is weak. Size tells how often a clone was seen (once, few, many) or the class of an expanded clone, and some rows leave it out.

V gene: TRBV30; J gene: TRBJ2-7; clone size: NA; D gene: NA; CDR3 DNA: TGTGCCTGGAGTGGGGCAGGGGGGTACGAGCAGTACTTC; CDR3 protein: CAWSGAGGYEQYF
V gene: TRBV7-6; J gene: TRBJ2-2; clone size: NA; D gene: NA; CDR3 DNA: TGTGCCAGCAGGCCCTTCACCGGGGAGCTGTTTTTT; CDR3 protein: CASRPFTGELFF
V gene: TRBV6-4; J gene: TRBJ1-2; clone size: NA; D gene: NA; CDR3 DNA: TGTGCCAGCAGTGAAGAGTATAGGGGAAACTATGGCTACACCTTC; CDR3 protein: CASSEEYRGNYGYTF
V gene: TRBV5-1; J gene: TRBJ2-1; clone size: NA; D gene: TRBD2; CDR3 DNA: TGCGCCAGCAGCACTATGACTAGCGGGGGGATTAATGAGCAGTTCTTC; CDR3 protein: CASSTMTSGGINEQFF
V gene: TRBV20-1; J gene: TRBJ2-1; clone size: NA; D gene: NA; CDR3 DNA: TGCAGTGCTAGTTTCCCTAGGGACTCCTACAATGAGCAGTTCTTC; CDR3 protein: CSASFPRDSYNEQFF
V gene: TRBV5-1; J gene: TRBJ2-7; clone size: NA; D gene: TRBD2; CDR3 DNA: TGCGCCAGCAGCCGTGGCGCGGGGGGGAGCTACGAGCAGTACTTC; CDR3 protein: CASSRGAGGSYEQYF
V gene: TRBV7-6; J gene: TRBJ1-3; clone size: NA; D gene: NA; CDR3 DNA: TGTGCCAGCAGCTCGGGCCTCCTTCGGAGAGAAAACACCATATATTTT; CDR3 protein: CASSSGLLRRENTIYF
V gene: TRBV6-5; J gene: TRBJ1-1; clone size: NA; D gene: NA; CDR3 DNA: TGTGCCAGCAGTTACAAAGCGGGAGTCACTGAAGCTTTCTTT; CDR3 protein: CASSYKAGVTEAFF
V gene: TRBV27; J gene: TRBJ1-2; clone size: NA; D gene: NA; CDR3 DNA: TGTGCCAGCAGTTTATCCCCGAGAGCCTATGGCTACACCTTC; CDR3 protein: CASSLSPRAYGYTF
V gene: TRBV18; J gene: TRBJ2-2; clone size: few; D gene: NA; CDR3 DNA: TGTGCCAGCTCACCATTTGCACAGGGGAACACCGGGGAGCTGTTTTTT; CDR3 protein: CASSPFAQGNTGELFF
V gene: TRBV19; J gene: TRBJ2-1; clone size: NA; D gene: TRBD1; CDR3 DNA: TGTGCCAGTAGAGGGACAGGGACCAATGAGCAGTTCTTC; CDR3 protein: CASRGTGTNEQFF
V gene: TRBV28; J gene: TRBJ1-1; clone size: NA; D gene: TRBD1; CDR3 DNA: TGTGCCAGCAGGGACAGGGACACTGAAGCTTTCTTT; CDR3 protein: CASRDRDTEAFF
V gene: TRBV5-4; J gene: TRBJ2-3; clone size: NA; D gene: TRBD2; CDR3 DNA: TGTGCCAGCAGCAAAAGCGGGGGCCGCACAGATACGCAGTATTTT; CDR3 protein: CASSKSGGRTDTQYF
V gene: TRBV4-3; J gene: TRBJ1-1; clone size: NA; D gene: TRBD1; CDR3 DNA: TGCGCCAGCATGGACAGGGGGAAAACTGAAGCTTTCTTT; CDR3 protein: CASMDRGKTEAFF
V gene: TRBV6-5; J gene: TRBJ2-7; clone size: NA; D gene: TRBD2; CDR3 DNA: TGTGCCAGCAGCCCAAGGACTAGCGGCTACGAGCAGTACTTC; CDR3 protein: CASSPRTSGYEQYF
V gene: TRBV19; J gene: TRBJ2-3; clone size: NA; D gene: NA; CDR3 DNA: TGTGCCAGTATAGGGACAGATACGCAGTATTTT; CDR3 protein: CASIGTDTQYF
V gene: TRBV4-1; J gene: TRBJ2-1; clone size: NA; D gene: NA; CDR3 DNA: TGCGCCAGCAGCCAAGACCTAAGAGCAGGGGCCGGGGATGAGCAGTTCTTC; CDR3 protein: CASSQDLRAGAGDEQFF
V gene: TRBV18; J gene: TRBJ1-1; clone size: NA; D gene: NA; CDR3 DNA: TGTGCCAGCTCACCACCGGACCGATCGAACACTGAAGCTTTCTTT; CDR3 protein: CASSPPDRSNTEAFF
V gene: TRBV27; J gene: TRBJ1-4; clone size: once; D gene: NA; CDR3 DNA: TGTGCCACCAGGGGTATTTTACCGGATGAAAAACTGTTTTTT; CDR3 protein: CATRGILPDEKLFF
V gene: TRBV5-8; J gene: TRBJ2-1; clone size: NA; D gene: TRBD1; CDR3 DNA: TGTGCCAGCAGCTTGGAAGGGGGCCTCTACAATGAGCAGTTCTTC; CDR3 protein: CASSLEGGLYNEQFF
V gene: TRBV6-2/TRBV6-3; J gene: TRBJ2-5; clone size: NA; D gene: TRBD2; CDR3 DNA: TGTGCCAGCAGTACCCCGGGACTAGTCAGGCAGACCCAGTACTTC; CDR3 protein: CASSTPGLVRQTQYF
V gene: TRBV5-1; J gene: TRBJ1-1; clone size: NA; D gene: NA; CDR3 DNA: TGCGCCAGCAGCTTGGAGTCGGCAGGGGTCAAACCGAACACTGAAGCTTTCTTT; CDR3 protein: CASSLESAGVKPNTEAFF
V gene: TRBV6-2/TRBV6-3; J gene: TRBJ2-1; clone size: NA; D gene: TRBD2; CDR3 DNA: TGTGCCAGCAGTTACTCGACTAGCGGGCAGTTCTTC; CDR3 protein: CASSYSTSGQFF
V gene: TRBV28; J gene: TRBJ1-2; clone size: NA; D gene: NA; CDR3 DNA: TGTGCCAGCAGTTTATCTACCGGGGGGAACTATGGCTACACCTTC; CDR3 protein: CASSLSTGGNYGYTF
V gene: TRBV7-9; J gene: TRBJ2-7; clone size: few; D gene: NA; CDR3 DNA: TGTGCCAGCAGCTTAGGGCGGGCGGGGCCCCCCTACGAGCAGTACTTC; CDR3 protein: CASSLGRAGPPYEQYF
V gene: TRBV15; J gene: TRBJ1-3; clone size: NA; D gene: NA; CDR3 DNA: TGTGCCACCAGCAGAGACAGGTGGTCTGGAAACACCATATATTTT; CDR3 protein: CATSRDRWSGNTIYF
V gene: TRBV19; J gene: TRBJ1-6; clone size: NA; D gene: NA; CDR3 DNA: TGTGCCAGTAGTATATCCCCGACAGGACAACCCCTCCACTTT; CDR3 protein: CASSISPTGQPLHF
V gene: TRBV15; J gene: TRBJ1-3; clone size: NA; D gene: NA; CDR3 DNA: TGTGCCACCAGCAGAGATAGCTCTGGAAACACCATATATTTT; CDR3 protein: CATSRDSSGNTIYF
V gene: TRBV6-5; J gene: TRBJ2-6; clone size: NA; D gene: NA; CDR3 DNA: TGTGCCAGCAGACGCCCTGGGGCCAACGTCCTGACTTTC; CDR3 protein: CASRRPGANVLTF
V gene: TRBV6-6; J gene: TRBJ1-2; clone size: NA; D gene: NA; CDR3 DNA: TGTGCCAGCAGTTACCCCCTCCCGACGGAGAACTATGGCTACACCTTC; CDR3 protein: CASSYPLPTENYGYTF
V gene: TRBV29-1; J gene: TRBJ2-1; clone size: NA; D gene: TRBD1; CDR3 DNA: TGCAGCGTTGCCGGGACAGGGAAAGGCAATGAGCAGTTCTTC; CDR3 protein: CSVAGTGKGNEQFF
V gene: TRBV6-6; J gene: TRBJ2-1; clone size: once; D gene: NA; CDR3 DNA: TGTGCCAGCAGTTACTCGATAACGCGGGATTTCAATGAGCAGTTCTTC; CDR3 protein: CASSYSITRDFNEQFF
V gene: TRBV7-2; J gene: TRBJ2-3; clone size: NA; D gene: NA; CDR3 DNA: TGTGCCAGCAGCGCCGTGGAGGAGGGGGATACGCAGTATTTT; CDR3 protein: CASSAVEEGDTQYF
V gene: TRBV27; J gene: TRBJ1-5; clone size: NA; D gene: NA; CDR3 DNA: TGTGCCAGCAGTTTAATTGGAGACGGCAATCAGCCCCAGCATTTT; CDR3 protein: CASSLIGDGNQPQHF
V gene: TRBV4-3; J gene: TRBJ1-5; clone size: few; D gene: NA; CDR3 DNA: TGCGCCAGCAGCCAAGTGATCAATAGCAATCAGCCCCAGCATTTT; CDR3 protein: CASSQVINSNQPQHF
V gene: TRBV2; J gene: TRBJ2-5; clone size: NA; D gene: NA; CDR3 DNA: TGTGCCAGCAGTGGATATCAAGAGACCCAGTACTTC; CDR3 protein: CASSGYQETQYF
V gene: TRBV7-2; J gene: TRBJ1-6; clone size: once; D gene: TRBD1; CDR3 DNA: TGTGCCAGCAGGCCACAGGGGGCGTCTTTCTTGTCACCCCTCCACTTT; CDR3 protein: CASRPQGASFLSPLHF
V gene: TRBV6-2/TRBV6-3; J gene: TRBJ2-1; clone size: NA; D gene: TRBD1; CDR3 DNA: TGTGCCAGCAGTTACTCGAACACAGGGGGCGACGATGAGCAGTTCTTC; CDR3 protein: CASSYSNTGGDDEQFF
V gene: TRBV10-3; J gene: TRBJ2-5; clone size: once; D gene: NA; CDR3 DNA: TGTGCCATCAGTGTGGGCAGGGAGGAGACCCAGTACTTC; CDR3 protein: CAISVGREETQYF